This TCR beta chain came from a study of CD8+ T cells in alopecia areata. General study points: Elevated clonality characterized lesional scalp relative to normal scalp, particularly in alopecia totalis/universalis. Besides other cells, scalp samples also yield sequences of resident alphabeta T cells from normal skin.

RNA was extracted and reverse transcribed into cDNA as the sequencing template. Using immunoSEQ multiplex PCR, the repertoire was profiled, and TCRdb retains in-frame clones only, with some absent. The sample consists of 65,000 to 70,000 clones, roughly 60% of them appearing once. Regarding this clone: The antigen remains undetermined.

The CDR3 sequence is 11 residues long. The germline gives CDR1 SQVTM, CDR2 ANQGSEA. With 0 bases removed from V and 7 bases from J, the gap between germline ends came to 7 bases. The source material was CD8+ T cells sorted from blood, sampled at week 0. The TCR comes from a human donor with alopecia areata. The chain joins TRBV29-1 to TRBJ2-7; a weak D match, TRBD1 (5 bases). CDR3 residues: CSVEEGPEQYF. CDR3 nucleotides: TGCAGCGTTGAAGAGGGGCCGGAGCAGTACTTC.